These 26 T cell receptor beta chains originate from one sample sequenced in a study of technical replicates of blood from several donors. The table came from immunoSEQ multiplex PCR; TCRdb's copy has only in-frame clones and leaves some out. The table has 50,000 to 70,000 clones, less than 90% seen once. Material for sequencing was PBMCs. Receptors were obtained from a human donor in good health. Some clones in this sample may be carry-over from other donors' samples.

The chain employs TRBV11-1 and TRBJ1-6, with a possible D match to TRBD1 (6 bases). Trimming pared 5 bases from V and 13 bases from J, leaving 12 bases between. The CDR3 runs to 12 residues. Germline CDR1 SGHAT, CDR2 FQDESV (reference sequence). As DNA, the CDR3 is TGTGCCAGCAGCATCGACAGGTCGCCCCTCCACTTT. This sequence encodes CASSIDRSPLHF.

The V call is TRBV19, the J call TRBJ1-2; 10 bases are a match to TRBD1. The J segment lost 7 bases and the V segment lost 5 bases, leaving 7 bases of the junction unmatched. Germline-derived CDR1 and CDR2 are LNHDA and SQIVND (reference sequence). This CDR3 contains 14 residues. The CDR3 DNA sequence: TGTGCCAGTAGTGGGGGACAGGGGTTAGGTGGCTACACCTTC. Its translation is CASSGGQGLGGYTF.

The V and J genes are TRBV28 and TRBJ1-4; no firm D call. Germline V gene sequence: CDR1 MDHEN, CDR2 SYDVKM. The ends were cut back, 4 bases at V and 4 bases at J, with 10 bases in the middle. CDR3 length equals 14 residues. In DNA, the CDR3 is TGTGCCAGCAGTTCACCCACAGTTAATGAAAAACTGTTTTTT. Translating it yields CASSSPTVNEKLFF.

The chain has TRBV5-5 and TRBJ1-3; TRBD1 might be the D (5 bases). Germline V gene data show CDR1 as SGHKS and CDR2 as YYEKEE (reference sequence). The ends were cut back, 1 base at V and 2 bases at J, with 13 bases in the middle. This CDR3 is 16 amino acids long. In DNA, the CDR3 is TGTGCCAGCAGCTTGTTTTCATCGGGGGCTGGAAACACCATATATTTT. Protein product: CASSLFSSGAGNTIYF. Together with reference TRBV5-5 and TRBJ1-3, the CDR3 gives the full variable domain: DAGVTQSPTHLIKTRGQQVTLRCSPISGHKSVSWYQQVLGQGPQFIFQYYEKEERGRGNFPDRFSARQFPNYSSELNVNALLLGDSALYLCASSLFSSGAGNTIYFGEGSWLTVV.

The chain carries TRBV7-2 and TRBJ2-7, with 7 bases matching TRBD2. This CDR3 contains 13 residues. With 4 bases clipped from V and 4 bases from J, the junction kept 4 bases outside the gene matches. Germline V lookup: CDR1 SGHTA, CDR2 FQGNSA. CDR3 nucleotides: TGTGCCAGCAGCTCACCCGGGGGGTACGAGCAGTACTTC. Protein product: CASSSPGGYEQYF.

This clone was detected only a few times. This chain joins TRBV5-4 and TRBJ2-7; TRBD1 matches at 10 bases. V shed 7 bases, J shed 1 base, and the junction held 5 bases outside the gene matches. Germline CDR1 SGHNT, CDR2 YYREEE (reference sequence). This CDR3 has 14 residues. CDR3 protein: CASRKDRGSYEQYF. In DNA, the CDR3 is TGTGCCAGCCGAAAGGACAGGGGGTCCTACGAGCAGTACTTC.

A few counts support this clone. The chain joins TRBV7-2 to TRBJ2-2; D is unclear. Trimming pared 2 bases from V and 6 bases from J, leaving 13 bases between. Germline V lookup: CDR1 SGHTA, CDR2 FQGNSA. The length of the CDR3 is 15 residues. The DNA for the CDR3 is TGTGCCAGCAGCTTATTTACCCTAGTAGCCGGGGAGCTGTTTTTT. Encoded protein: CASSLFTLVAGELFF.

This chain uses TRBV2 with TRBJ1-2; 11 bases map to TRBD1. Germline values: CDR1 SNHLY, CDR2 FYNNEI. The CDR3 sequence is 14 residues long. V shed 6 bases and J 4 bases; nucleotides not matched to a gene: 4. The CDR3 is CASSGQGAAYGYTF. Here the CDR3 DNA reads TGTGCCAGCAGCGGACAGGGGGCGGCCTATGGCTACACCTTC. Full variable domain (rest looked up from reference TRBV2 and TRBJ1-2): EPEVTQTPSHQVTQMGQEVILRCVPISNHLYFYWYRQILGQKVEFLVSFYNNEISEKSEIFDDQFSVERPDGSNFTLKIRSTKLEDSAMYFCASSGQGAAYGYTFGSGTRLTVV.

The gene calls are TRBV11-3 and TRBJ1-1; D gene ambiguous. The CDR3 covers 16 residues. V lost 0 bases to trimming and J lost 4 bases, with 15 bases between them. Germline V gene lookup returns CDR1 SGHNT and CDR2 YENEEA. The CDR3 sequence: CASSLDLLVRRTEAFF. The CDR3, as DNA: TGTGCCAGCAGCTTAGATCTACTTGTCCGCCGCACTGAAGCTTTCTTT.

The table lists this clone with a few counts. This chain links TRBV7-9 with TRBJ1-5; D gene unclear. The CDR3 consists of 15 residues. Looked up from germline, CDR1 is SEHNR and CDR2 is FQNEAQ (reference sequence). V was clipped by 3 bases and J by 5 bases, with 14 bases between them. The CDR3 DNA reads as TGTGCCAGCAGCTTCTCCGGGAAAAAAGATCAGCCCCAGCATTTT. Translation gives CASSFSGKKDQPQHF.

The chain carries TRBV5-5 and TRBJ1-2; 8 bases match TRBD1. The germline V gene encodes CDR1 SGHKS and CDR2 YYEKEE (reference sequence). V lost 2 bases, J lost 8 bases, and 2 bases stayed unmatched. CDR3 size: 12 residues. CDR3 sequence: CASSFRDRGYTF. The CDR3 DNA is TGTGCCAGCAGCTTCCGGGACAGGGGCTACACCTTC.

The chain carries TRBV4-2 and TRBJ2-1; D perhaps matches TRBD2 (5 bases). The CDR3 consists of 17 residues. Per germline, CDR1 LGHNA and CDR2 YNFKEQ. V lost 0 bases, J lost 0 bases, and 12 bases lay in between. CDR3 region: CASSQEGGGRSYNEQFF. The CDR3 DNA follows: TGTGCCAGCAGCCAAGAAGGTGGCGGGCGCTCCTACAATGAGCAGTTCTTC.

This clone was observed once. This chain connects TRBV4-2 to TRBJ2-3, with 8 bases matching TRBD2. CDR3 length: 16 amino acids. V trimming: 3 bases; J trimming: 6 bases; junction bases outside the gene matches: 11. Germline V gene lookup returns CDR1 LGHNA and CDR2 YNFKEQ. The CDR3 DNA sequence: TGTGCCAGCAGCCACCCGGGGACTAGTCAGCGGGATACGCAGTATTTT. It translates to CASSHPGTSQRDTQYF.

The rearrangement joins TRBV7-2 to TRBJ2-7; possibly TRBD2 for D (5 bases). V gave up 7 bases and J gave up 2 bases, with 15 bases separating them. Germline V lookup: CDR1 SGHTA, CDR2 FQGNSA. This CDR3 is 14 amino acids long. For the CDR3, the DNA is TGTGCCAGCACCTCCATAATCGGGGCCTACGAGCAGTACTTC. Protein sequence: CASTSIIGAYEQYF.

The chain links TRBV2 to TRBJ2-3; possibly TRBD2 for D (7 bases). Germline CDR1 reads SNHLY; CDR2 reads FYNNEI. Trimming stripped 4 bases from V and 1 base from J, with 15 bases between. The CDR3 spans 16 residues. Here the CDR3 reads CASSVGGRARTDTQYF. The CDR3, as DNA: TGTGCCAGCAGTGTAGGGGGGAGGGCCCGCACAGATACGCAGTATTTT.

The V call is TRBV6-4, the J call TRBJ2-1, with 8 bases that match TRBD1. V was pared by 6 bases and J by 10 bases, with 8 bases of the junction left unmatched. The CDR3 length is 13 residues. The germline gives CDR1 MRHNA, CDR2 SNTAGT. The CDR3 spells CASRRTGSGEQFF. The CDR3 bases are TGTGCCAGCAGAAGGACAGGGTCGGGGGAGCAGTTCTTC.

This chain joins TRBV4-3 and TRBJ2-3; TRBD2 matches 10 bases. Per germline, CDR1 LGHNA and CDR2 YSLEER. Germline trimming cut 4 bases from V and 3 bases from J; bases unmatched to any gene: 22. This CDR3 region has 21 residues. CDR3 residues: CASSPTVPLAGLHPNTDTQYF. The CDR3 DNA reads TGCGCCAGCAGCCCTACCGTACCACTAGCGGGGCTGCACCCCAATACAGATACGCAGTATTTT.

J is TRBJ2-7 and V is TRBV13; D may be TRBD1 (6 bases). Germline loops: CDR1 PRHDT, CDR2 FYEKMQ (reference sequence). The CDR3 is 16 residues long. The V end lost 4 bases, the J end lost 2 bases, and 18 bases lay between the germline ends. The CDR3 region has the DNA TGTGCCAGCAGCTCCTCCACGACAGGATTAACCTACGAGCAGTACTTC. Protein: CASSSSTTGLTYEQYF. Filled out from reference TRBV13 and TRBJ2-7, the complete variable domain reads AAGVIQSPRHLIKEKRETATLKCYPIPRHDTVYWYQQGPGQDPQFLISFYEKMQSDKGSIPDRFSAQQFSDYHSELNMSSLELGDSALYFCASSSSTTGLTYEQYFGPGTRLTVT.

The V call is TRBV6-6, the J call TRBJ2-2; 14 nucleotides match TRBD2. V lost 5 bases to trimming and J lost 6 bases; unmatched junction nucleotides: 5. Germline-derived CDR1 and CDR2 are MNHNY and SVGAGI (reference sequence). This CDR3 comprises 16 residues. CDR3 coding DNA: TGTGCCAGCAGTACTGGGACTAGCGGGAGCGCCGGGGAGCTGTTTTTT. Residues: CASSTGTSGSAGELFF.

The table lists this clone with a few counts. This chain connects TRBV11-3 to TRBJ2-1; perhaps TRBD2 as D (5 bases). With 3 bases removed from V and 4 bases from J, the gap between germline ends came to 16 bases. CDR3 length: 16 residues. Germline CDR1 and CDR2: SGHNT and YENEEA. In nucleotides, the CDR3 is TGTGCCAGCAGCTTCGGTGGAGCAGGACTGTACAATGAGCAGTTCTTC. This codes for CASSFGGAGLYNEQFF.

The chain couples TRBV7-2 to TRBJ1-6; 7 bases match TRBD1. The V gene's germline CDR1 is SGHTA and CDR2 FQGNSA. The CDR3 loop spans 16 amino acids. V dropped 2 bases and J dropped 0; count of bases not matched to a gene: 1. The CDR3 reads CASSLTGASYNSPLHF. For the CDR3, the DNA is TGTGCCAGCAGCTTAACAGGGGCCTCCTATAATTCACCCCTCCACTTT.

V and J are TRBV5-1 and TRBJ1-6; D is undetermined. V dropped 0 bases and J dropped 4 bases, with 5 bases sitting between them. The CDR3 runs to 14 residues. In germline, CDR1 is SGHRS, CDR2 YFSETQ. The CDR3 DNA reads TGCGCCAGCAGCTTGGATAGTTATAATTCACCCCTCCACTTT. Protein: CASSLDSYNSPLHF.

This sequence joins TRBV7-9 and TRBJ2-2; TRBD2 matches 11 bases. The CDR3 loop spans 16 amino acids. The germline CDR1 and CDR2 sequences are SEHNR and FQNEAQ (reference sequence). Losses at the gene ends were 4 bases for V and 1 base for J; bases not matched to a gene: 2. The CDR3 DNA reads TGTGCCAGCAGCTCCGGACTAGCGGGGAACACCGGGGAGCTGTTTTTT. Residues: CASSSGLAGNTGELFF.

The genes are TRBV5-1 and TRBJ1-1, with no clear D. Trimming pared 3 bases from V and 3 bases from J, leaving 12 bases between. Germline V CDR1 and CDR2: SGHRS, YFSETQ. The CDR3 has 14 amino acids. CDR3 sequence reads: CASSSTGVDTEAFF. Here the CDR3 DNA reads TGCGCCAGCAGCTCCACCGGGGTGGACACTGAAGCTTTCTTT.

The CDR3 is CAISESFGGLATDTQYF. The DNA of the CDR3 is TGTGCCATCAGTGAGTCTTTTGGGGGACTAGCAACAGATACGCAGTATTTT. The chain carries TRBV10-3 and TRBJ2-3; 9 bases align to TRBD2. The CDR3 is made up of 17 amino acids. In germline, CDR1 is ENHRY, CDR2 SYGVKD. J was trimmed by 3 bases and V by 0 bases; bases with no gene match: 7.

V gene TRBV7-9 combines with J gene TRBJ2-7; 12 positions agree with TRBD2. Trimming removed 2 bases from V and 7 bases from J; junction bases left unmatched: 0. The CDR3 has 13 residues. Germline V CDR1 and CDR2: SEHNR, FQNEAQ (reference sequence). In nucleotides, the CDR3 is TGTGCCAGCAGCTTACTAGCGGGAGGGGAGCAGTACTTC. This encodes CASSLLAGGEQYF.